This TCR beta chain emerged from a study of blood T cell repertoires in COVID-19. At the level of the study: From the United States, Italy and Spain came samples of acute and convalescent COVID-19.

CDR3 size: 20 residues. Germline CDR1 is DFQATT and CDR2 is SNEGSKA (reference sequence). Trimming cost V 5 bases and J 4 bases; bases outside gene matches: 20. Sequencing used immunoSEQ multiplex PCR; TCRdb keeps in-frame clones, though not all of them. The repertoire holds over 150,000 clones, with over 75% as singletons. The specimen sequenced was PBMCs or T cells enriched from blood (not recorded which). The clonotype was recovered from a woman aged 45 to 65 who had recovered from COVID-19. The rearrangement joins TRBV20-1 to TRBJ2-1; 13 nucleotides line up with TRBD2. This CDR3 is CSARDPGLAGPQSPYNEQFF. The CDR3 nucleotides read TGCAGTGCTCGTGATCCGGGACTAGCGGGGCCCCAGAGTCCATACAATGAGCAGTTCTTC.